The clone carrying this T cell receptor (beta chain) was counted between two and nine times. Its antigen is currently unknown. There are 14 residues in the CDR3. V lost 5 bases to trimming and J lost 4 bases; unmatched junction nucleotides: 6. Germline assignment: CDR1 SEHNR and CDR2 FQNEAQ (reference sequence). The data are from a study of CD8+CD57+ T cells in acquired aplastic anemia. TCR beta VDJ and CDR3 profiles were obtained from a genomic DNA template. Via MiXCR, TCRdb re-called the reads, giving one row per CDR3 protein. The data show 250,000 to 350,000 distinct CDR3 sequences, approximately 57% seen once. Study observations and caveats: In common between the patients and the controls were twenty-nine CD8+ CDR3 sequences. Controls did not differ significantly from patients in CD8+ Simpson's diversity.

The chain uses TRBV7-9 and TRBJ2-7; 9 bases match TRBD1. Specimen: sorted CD4+, CD8+, or CD8+CD57+ T cells (not recorded which) from PBMCs. The sequence derives from a human donor with severe aplastic anemia or a healthy control (not recorded which). CDR3 DNA sequence: TGTGCCAGCAGCAACCGGGACAGGGATTACGAGCAGTACTTC. This codes for CASSNRDRDYEQYF.